A single sample is the source of the 20 T cell receptor beta chains below, sequenced in a study of human T cells and chemical hapten exposure. Indicated time point: patch test 1, 2 weeks after DPC sensitization. The treatment here: therapeutic diphenylcyclopropenone sensitization with weekly scalp DPC. One entry per CDR3 protein, called by TCRdb with MiXCR from the RACE reads. The sample holds roughly 200,000 distinct CDR3 sequences, around 22% seen once. The material was whole blood, obtained in connection with sensitization to the hapten diphenylcyclopropenone (DPC). The receptors were sampled from a woman in her 50s with alopecia areata. Some clones in this sample may be carry-over from other donors' samples.

The chain carries TRBV12-3 or TRBV12-4 and TRBJ2-7, with D perhaps TRBD2 (5 bases). The CDR3 consists of 13 residues. Trimming shortened V by 2 bases and J by 5 bases, and 10 bases separated the two germline ends. The CDR3 coding sequence is TGTGCCAGCAGTTTAAGAGGGAGAAACGAGCAGTACTTC. It yields the protein CASSLRGRNEQYF.

V gene TRBV7-9 combines with J gene TRBJ2-1, with 8 bases matching TRBD2. V was pared by 1 base and J by 7 bases, with 9 bases of the junction left unmatched. Germline CDR1 SEHNR, CDR2 FQNEAQ (reference sequence). The CDR3 is 16 amino acids. The CDR3, as DNA: TGTGCCAGCAGCTTAGGCCCGGGACTAGACCTTAATGAGCAGTTCTTC. It translates to CASSLGPGLDLNEQFF.

This chain joins TRBV3-1 and TRBJ1-2; 7 bases match TRBD1. This CDR3 region has 14 residues. V was pared by 2 bases and J by 4 bases, with 4 bases of the junction left unmatched. Germline V gives CDR1 LGHDT, CDR2 YNNKEL (reference sequence). Here the CDR3 DNA reads TGTGCCAGCAGCCAAACGTACAGGGGCTATGGCTACACCTTC. This sequence encodes CASSQTYRGYGYTF.

The rearrangement links TRBV7-6 to TRBJ2-3; no clear D gene. This CDR3 spans 13 amino acids. V dropped 3 bases and J dropped 3 bases, with 7 bases sitting between them. CDR1 is SGHVS and CDR2 is FNYEAQ in the germline V gene. CDR3 sequence: CASSFVGTDTQYF. The CDR3 DNA follows: TGTGCCAGCAGCTTTGTAGGAACAGATACGCAGTATTTT. The full variable domain, in which reference TRBV7-6 and TRBJ2-3 provide the parts outside the CDR3, is GAGVSQSPRYKVTKRGQDVALRCDPISGHVSLYWYRQALGQGPEFLTYFNYEAQQDKSGLPNDRFSAERPEGSISTLTIQRTEQRDSAMYRCASSFVGTDTQYFGPGTRLTVL.

The chain uses TRBV2 and TRBJ2-3, with TRBD1 matching 7 bases. The germline gives CDR1 SNHLY, CDR2 FYNNEI. The CDR3 length is 14 residues. J was trimmed by 1 base and V by 6 bases; bases with no gene match: 4. CDR3 residues: CASSPGTGTDTQYF. The CDR3 DNA follows: TGTGCCAGCAGCCCCGGGACAGGCACAGATACGCAGTATTTT. The complete variable domain, with remaining parts taken from reference TRBV2 and TRBJ2-3, reads EPEVTQTPSHQVTQMGQEVILRCVPISNHLYFYWYRQILGQKVEFLVSFYNNEISEKSEIFDDQFSVERPDGSNFTLKIRSTKLEDSAMYFCASSPGTGTDTQYFGPGTRLTVL.

The chain carries TRBV6-1 and TRBJ2-1; 7 bases are shared with TRBD1. The length of the CDR3 is 17 residues. Unmatched junction bases numbered 13, after V lost 5 bases and J lost 3 bases. Germline values: CDR1 MNHNS, CDR2 SASEGT. CDR3 protein: CASSTQDRALVYNEQFF. The CDR3 DNA sequence: TGTGCCAGCAGTACCCAAGACAGGGCTCTAGTCTACAATGAGCAGTTCTTC.

This clonotype was detected only a few times. The gene calls are TRBV29-1 and TRBJ1-2, with a possible D match to TRBD1 (5 bases). Trimming pared 2 bases from V and 0 bases from J, leaving 7 bases between. The germline V gene has CDR1 SQVTM and CDR2 ANQGSEA. The CDR3 runs to 13 residues. This chain's CDR3 is CSVEPQANYGYTF. As DNA, the CDR3 is TGCAGCGTTGAACCACAGGCTAACTATGGCTACACCTTC. The full variable domain, with the rest looked up from reference TRBV29-1 and TRBJ1-2, is SAVISQKPSRDICQRGTSLTIQCQVDSQVTMMFWYRQQPGQSLTLIATANQGSEATYESGFVIDKFPISRPNLTFSTLTVSNMSPEDSSIYLCSVEPQANYGYTFGSGTRLTVV.

In its sample, this clonotype was seen a few times. This chain uses TRBV5-1 with TRBJ2-1, with 7 positions matching TRBD2. V was clipped by 0 bases and J by 10 bases; unmatched bases: 13. Germline V gene lookup returns CDR1 SGHRS and CDR2 YFSETQ. This CDR3 has 16 amino acids. This CDR3 is CASSLGGGSSTQEQFF. DNA for the CDR3: TGCGCCAGCAGCTTGGGGGGCGGGAGCTCAACCCAGGAGCAGTTCTTC.

The V and J genes are TRBV11-2 and TRBJ1-3; D uncertain. Between the trimmed V and J ends, which lost 3 bases and 3 bases, there was a span of 6 bases. This CDR3 region has 13 residues. CDR1 is SGHAT, CDR2 FQNNGV, per germline. The CDR3 DNA is TGTGCCAGCAGCTTGAGTTTTGGAAACACCATATATTTT. This codes for CASSLSFGNTIYF. The full variable domain, rest sourced from reference TRBV11-2 and TRBJ1-3, is EAGVAQSPRYKIIEKRQSVAFWCNPISGHATLYWYQQILGQGPKLLIQFQNNGVVDDSQLPKDRFSAERLKGVDSTLKIQPAKLEDSAVYLCASSLSFGNTIYFGEGSWLTVV.

The chain recombines TRBV5-4 with TRBJ2-1, with 12 bases identical to TRBD2. The V gene's germline CDR1 is SGHNT and CDR2 YYREEE (reference sequence). V gave up 0 bases and J gave up 7 bases; unmatched junction bases: 2. The CDR3 contains 15 residues. The CDR3 DNA reads as TGTGCCAGCAGCTTGGGGACTAGCGGGGTAAATGAGCAGTTCTTC. Protein product: CASSLGTSGVNEQFF.

This clonotype turned up a few times. Here the CDR3 DNA reads TGCGCCAGCAGCGGTCGTGGGCCGGGACAGGGGGTTCACCAGCCCCAGCATTTT. This translates into CASSGRGPGQGVHQPQHF. The gene calls are TRBV10-2 and TRBJ1-5; 11 positions agree with TRBD1. The CDR3 loop spans 18 amino acids. J gave up 7 bases and V 6 bases, and 17 bases lay outside the gene matches. Germline V gene lookup returns CDR1 WSHSY and CDR2 SAAADI.

This chain uses TRBV10-3 with TRBJ2-5; D remains ambiguous. Germline V gene data show CDR1 as ENHRY and CDR2 as SYGVKD. The CDR3 totals 15 residues. The germline V and J ends were trimmed by 6 bases and 1 base, with 15 bases remaining between them. CDR3 amino acids: CAIRQTVERQETQYF. CDR3 DNA: TGTGCCATCAGGCAGACTGTCGAGCGCCAAGAGACCCAGTACTTC.

This chain links TRBV20-1 with TRBJ2-2; D remains unclear. The CDR3 is 15 amino acids. Germline V gives CDR1 DFQATT, CDR2 SNEGSKA (reference sequence). The V end lost 1 base, the J end lost 5 bases, and 14 bases lay between the germline ends. CDR3 in amino acids: CSARGNDGFTGELFF. CDR3 in DNA: TGCAGTGCTAGAGGGAATGACGGGTTTACCGGGGAGCTGTTTTTT.

This chain joins TRBV11-1 and TRBJ2-5; D perhaps matches TRBD1 (6 bases). CDR1 is SGHAT, CDR2 FQDESV, per germline (reference sequence). V shed 4 bases and J shed 0 bases, with 15 bases lying between them. The CDR3 length is 16 residues. The CDR3 reads CASSSRGSLYQETQYF. The CDR3 DNA is TGTGCCAGCAGCTCGAGGGGGAGCCTGTACCAAGAGACCCAGTACTTC.

This clonotype showed up many times. The genes are TRBV7-9 and TRBJ2-3, with D uncertain. This CDR3 is built from 14 residues. The V and J ends lost 1 base and 0 bases respectively, with 5 bases between them. CDR1 is SEHNR and CDR2 is FQNEAQ in the germline V gene (reference sequence). CDR3 sequence reads: CASSLVGSTDTQYF. The DNA of the CDR3 is TGTGCCAGCAGCTTAGTGGGGAGCACAGATACGCAGTATTTT. The variable domain in full, with the rest retrieved from reference TRBV7-9 and TRBJ2-3, is DTGVSQNPRHKITKRGQNVTFRCDPISEHNRLYWYRQTLGQGPEFLTYFQNEAQLEKSRLLSDRFSAERPKGSFSTLEIQRTEQGDSAMYLCASSLVGSTDTQYFGPGTRLTVL.

This chain joins TRBV20-1 and TRBJ2-1; 7 bases are shared with TRBD2. The CDR3 covers 12 residues. J was trimmed by 4 bases and V by 6 bases; bases with no gene match: 3. CDR1 is DFQATT and CDR2 is SNEGSKA in the germline V gene (reference sequence). The DNA of the CDR3 is TGCAGTGCCCCTAGCGGATACAATGAGCAGTTCTTC. Its translation: CSAPSGYNEQFF.

J is TRBJ1-2 and V is TRBV29-1, with D possibly being TRBD1 (5 bases). This CDR3 is 13 amino acids long. V was trimmed by 5 bases and J by 8 bases, leaving 18 bases between them. Germline loops: CDR1 SQVTM, CDR2 ANQGSEA. CDR3 amino acids: CSVLGPDSNGYTF. The CDR3 region has the DNA TGCAGCGTTTTGGGGCCAGACAGTAACGGCTACACCTTC. Supplemented by reference TRBV29-1 and TRBJ1-2, the full variable domain reads SAVISQKPSRDICQRGTSLTIQCQVDSQVTMMFWYRQQPGQSLTLIATANQGSEATYESGFVIDKFPISRPNLTFSTLTVSNMSPEDSSIYLCSVLGPDSNGYTFGSGTRLTVV.

This clonotype appeared a few times. The rearrangement uses TRBV7-2 and TRBJ1-1, with TRBD1 as a possible D gene (5 bases). Trimming shortened V by 5 bases and J by 1 base, and 11 bases separated the two germline ends. The CDR3 totals 14 residues. CDR1 is SGHTA, CDR2 FQGNSA, per germline. CDR3 sequence: CASSMGPPNTEAFF. As DNA, the CDR3 is TGTGCCAGCAGCATGGGACCCCCGAACACTGAAGCTTTCTTT.

V and J are TRBV5-1 and TRBJ2-2; no clear D gene. The CDR3 is made up of 15 amino acids. V shed 2 bases and J shed 4 bases, with 12 bases lying between them. Looked up from germline, CDR1 is SGHRS and CDR2 is YFSETQ. The CDR3 sequence: CASSLGIMGTGELFF. The DNA for the CDR3 is TGCGCCAGCAGCTTAGGGATTATGGGCACCGGGGAGCTGTTTTTT.

This clonotype was observed a few times. This chain links TRBV20-1 with TRBJ2-1; 7 bases align to TRBD2. With 5 bases clipped from V and 7 bases from J, the junction kept 11 bases outside the gene matches. The CDR3 extends over 14 amino acids. Per the germline V gene, CDR1 is DFQATT and CDR2 is SNEGSKA (reference sequence). The CDR3 coding sequence is TGCAGTGCTCCGGGACTAAGGGAAGGAAATGAGCAGTTCTTC. Amino acid sequence: CSAPGLREGNEQFF.